This T cell receptor beta chain was captured by sequencing in a study of T cell responses to AZD1222 COVID-19 vaccine. General observations from the study: No repertoire was sampled before or during the peak T cell response, only after it. Distributed over spike, vaccine-associated CD4 TCRs predominated at 160-218 and 743-854.

As to this clone: Its antigen remains unknown.

The repertoire was sequenced with immunoSEQ multiplex PCR; TCRdb's copy has only in-frame clones and lacks some. The sample gives 200,000 to 250,000 clones, 93% of which show up once; approximately 1% is in the top ten. This clonotype originated in an adult in good health. The specimen comprised peripheral blood, sampled on day 0 of MenACWY control vaccination.

The CDR3 DNA reads TGTGCCAGCTCACCACTTCCGGCAGGAATGAATTCACCCCTCCACTTT. Translation gives CASSPLPAGMNSPLHF. The chain joins TRBV18 to TRBJ1-6; no clear D gene. The V end lost 1 base, the J end lost 7 bases, and 14 bases lay between the germline ends. The CDR3 has 16 residues. Per germline, CDR1 KGHSH and CDR2 LQKENI.